Listed below are T cell receptor beta chains from one sample, sequenced in a study of identical twins. TCRdb reprocessed the 5' RACE reads via MiXCR and lists one record per CDR3 protein. There are a few hundred thousand distinct CDR3 sequences in the sample; approximately 10% occur only once, and around 3.2% lies in the top ten. The same data also contributed to another study, on yellow fever vaccine responses in identical twins.

The sample taken for sequencing was PBMCs. Receptor source: a woman aged 18-29 years in good health. Both conserved end residues are part of each CDR3. D genes are given only for firm matches. Size tells how often a clone was seen (once, few, many) or the class of an expanded clone, and some rows leave it out.

clone_size	v_call	d_call	j_call	cdr3_aa	cdr3_nt
many	TRBV10-2	TRBD1	TRBJ2-7	CASRDTGGREQYF	TGCGCCAGCAGGGATACAGGGGGCCGGGAGCAGTACTTC
many	TRBV6-5	-	TRBJ2-3	CASSSRNIQVSTDTQYF	TGTGCCAGCAGTTCTCGAAATATACAGGTTAGCACAGATACGCAGTATTTT
few	TRBV7-2	TRBD1	TRBJ2-3	CASSLVPQGVYTDTQYF	TGTGCCAGCAGCTTAGTACCCCAGGGGGTGTACACAGATACGCAGTATTTT
-	TRBV7-9	-	TRBJ2-5	CASSLVGDNQETQYF	TGTGCCAGCAGCTTAGTAGGGGACAACCAAGAGACCCAGTACTTC
few	TRBV6-5	TRBD1	TRBJ1-2	CASSSVGSGTGTYGYTF	TGTGCCAGCAGTTCAGTTGGGTCCGGGACAGGAACCTATGGCTACACCTTC
-	TRBV14	TRBD1	TRBJ2-7	CASSRNRGSYEQYF	TGTGCCAGCAGCCGTAACAGGGGCTCCTACGAGCAGTACTTC
many	TRBV29-1	-	TRBJ2-1	CSATAGVRNEQFF	TGCAGCGCTACAGCTGGGGTGAGGAATGAGCAGTTCTTC
-	TRBV7-9	-	TRBJ1-6	CASSPRGGSYNSPLHF	TGTGCCAGCAGCCCCAGGGGCGGCAGCTATAATTCACCCCTCCACTTT
many	TRBV5-8	-	TRBJ2-3	CASSLGKGGITDTQYF	TGTGCCAGCAGCTTGGGTAAAGGAGGGATCACAGATACGCAGTATTTT
many	TRBV2	-	TRBJ2-5	CASSPDYKETQYF	TGTGCCAGCAGTCCTGACTACAAAGAGACCCAGTACTTC
few	TRBV7-6	-	TRBJ2-1	CASSLYVEGSSYNEQFF	TGTGCCAGCAGCTTATATGTTGAGGGGAGCTCCTACAATGAGCAGTTCTTC
few	TRBV6-1	TRBD1	TRBJ2-3	CASSLTGGGDTQYF	TGTGCCAGCAGTCTAACAGGGGGCGGCGATACGCAGTATTTT
many	TRBV30	-	TRBJ2-1	CAWRLISAWFF	TGTGCCTGGAGATTGATTTCCGCATGGTTCTTC
few	TRBV19	-	TRBJ2-2	CASSRFGGDTGELFF	TGTGCCAGTAGTAGGTTCGGCGGAGACACCGGGGAGCTGTTTTTT
-	TRBV6-6	-	TRBJ2-1	CASSYGQANEQFF	TGTGCCAGCAGTTACGGACAAGCGAACGAGCAGTTCTTC
many	TRBV12-3/TRBV12-4	TRBD1	TRBJ2-7	CASRRQGISYEQYF	TGTGCCAGCAGACGACAGGGGATCTCCTACGAGCAGTACTTC
few	TRBV7-2	-	TRBJ1-6	CASNPAGSPLHF	TGTGCCAGCAACCCTGCCGGTTCACCCCTCCACTTT
many	TRBV3-1	TRBD2	TRBJ2-1	CASSLIAGGRGNEQFF	TGTGCCAGCAGCCTAATAGCGGGGGGCCGGGGCAATGAGCAGTTCTTC
many	TRBV6-5	TRBD1	TRBJ1-2	CASSYTITGDGYTF	TGTGCCAGCAGTTACACAATTACAGGGGATGGCTACACCTTC
many	TRBV3-1	-	TRBJ2-7	CASSQADYEQYF	TGTGCCAGCAGCCAGGCAGACTACGAGCAGTACTTC
few	TRBV6-2/TRBV6-3	-	TRBJ2-7	CASSYRKASYEQYF	TGTGCCAGCAGTTATCGGAAGGCTTCCTACGAGCAGTACTTC
-	TRBV6-5	-	TRBJ1-6	CASSVLNPGLEASPLHF	TGTGCCAGCAGTGTACTCAATCCGGGACTGGAAGCTTCACCCCTCCACTTT
-	TRBV29-1	-	TRBJ2-7	CSVSGSNYYEQYF	TGCAGCGTTTCTGGCTCGAACTACTACGAGCAGTACTTC
-	TRBV28	TRBD1	TRBJ2-7	CASSLPGQGTSSYEQYF	TGTGCCAGCAGCCTACCGGGACAGGGGACCAGCTCCTACGAGCAGTACTTC
-	TRBV5-1	TRBD1	TRBJ2-3	CASSPGQGFTDTQYF	TGCGCCAGCAGCCCGGGACAGGGTTTCACAGATACGCAGTATTTT
-	TRBV5-1	TRBD1	TRBJ1-1	CASSGTTGGTTPFEAFF	TGCGCCAGCAGCGGAACAACAGGGGGCACCACTCCTTTTGAAGCTTTCTTT
few	TRBV7-8	TRBD2	TRBJ2-1	CASSFLLAGPGGEQFF	TGTGCCAGCAGCTTTCTACTAGCGGGCCCGGGGGGTGAGCAGTTCTTC
-	TRBV20-1	TRBD2	TRBJ2-1	CSASGTSIPNEQFF	TGCAGTGCATCCGGGACTAGCATACCCAATGAGCAGTTCTTC
-	TRBV6-1	-	TRBJ2-1	CASGIADFNNEQFF	TGTGCCAGCGGAATAGCGGACTTTAACAATGAGCAGTTCTTC
-	TRBV6-2/TRBV6-3	TRBD1	TRBJ2-2	CASSYAGGANTGELFF	TGTGCCAGCAGCTATGCAGGGGGCGCGAACACCGGGGAGCTGTTTTTT
many	TRBV4-3	-	TRBJ2-2	CASSPSDASGELFF	TGCGCCAGCAGCCCGTCTGATGCCTCCGGGGAGCTGTTTTTT
-	TRBV20-1	-	TRBJ1-6	CSARRYGKASYNSPLHF	TGCAGTGCTCGGAGATATGGGAAGGCATCCTATAATTCACCCCTCCACTTT
-	TRBV29-1	-	TRBJ2-1	CSVDRSGVYNEQFF	TGCAGCGTTGATCGTTCCGGGGTCTACAATGAGCAGTTCTTC
-	TRBV28	TRBD2	TRBJ2-3	CASSPLAGSRTDTQYF	TGTGCCAGCAGTCCCCTAGCGGGATCCCGCACAGATACGCAGTATTTT
many	TRBV7-2	TRBD1	TRBJ2-1	CASSYRTGNNEQFF	TGTGCCAGCAGCTACAGGACAGGGAACAATGAGCAGTTCTTC
few	TRBV5-1	TRBD2	TRBJ2-5	CASSLDPSGDPYQGTQYF	TGCGCCAGCAGCTTGGACCCTAGCGGAGACCCCTACCAGGGGACCCAGTACTTC
few	TRBV6-1	TRBD2	TRBJ2-1	CASGLAAYNEQFF	TGTGCCAGCGGACTAGCGGCCTACAATGAGCAGTTCTTC
few	TRBV20-1	TRBD1	TRBJ2-3	CSAIPGQIVVHTQYF	TGCAGTGCTATCCCGGGACAGATCGTTGTGCATACGCAGTATTTT
many	TRBV9	-	TRBJ2-1	CASSGASSYNEQFF	TGTGCCAGCAGCGGGGCCAGCTCCTACAATGAGCAGTTCTTC
-	TRBV6-2/TRBV6-3	-	TRBJ2-7	CASSYSNWGEQYF	TGTGCCAGCAGTTACTCGAATTGGGGCGAGCAGTACTTC
many	TRBV29-1	TRBD2	TRBJ2-5	CSVDLRGGETQYF	TGCAGCGTTGACCTTCGGGGGGGAGAGACCCAGTACTTC
-	TRBV18	TRBD1	TRBJ1-6	CASSHGTGTGDSPLHF	TGTGCCAGCTCCCACGGGACGGGGACAGGGGATTCACCCCTCCACTTT
many	TRBV12-3/TRBV12-4	TRBD1	TRBJ2-2	CASNSWTGNTGELFF	TGTGCCAGCAACTCCTGGACAGGGAACACCGGGGAGCTGTTTTTT
-	TRBV5-1	TRBD2	TRBJ2-3	CASSLPSGRGTDTQYF	TGCGCCAGCAGCTTGCCTAGCGGGAGAGGGACAGATACGCAGTATTTT
few	TRBV5-1	-	TRBJ1-1	CASSLGAVSEAFF	TGCGCCAGCAGCTTGGGGGCAGTCAGTGAAGCTTTCTTT
many	TRBV5-5	-	TRBJ2-7	CASSLIGQSLYEQYF	TGTGCCAGCAGCCTTATTGGACAGTCCCTCTACGAGCAGTACTTC
once	TRBV12-3/TRBV12-4	-	TRBJ2-7	CASSPGPQGFSSYEQYF	TGTGCCAGCAGTCCAGGACCCCAGGGGTTTTCCTCCTACGAGCAGTACTTC
-	TRBV28	-	TRBJ2-1	CASEHPRIVGNEQFF	TGTGCCAGCGAACACCCGCGGATCGTGGGCAATGAGCAGTTCTTC
-	TRBV12-3/TRBV12-4	-	TRBJ2-3	CASGVEDTQYF	TGTGCCAGCGGGGTCGAGGATACGCAGTATTTT